Listed below are T cell receptor beta chains from one sample, sequenced in a study of control samples from healthy donors and cancer patients. The table came from immunoSEQ multiplex PCR; TCRdb's copy has only in-frame clones and leaves some out. The table includes about 410,000 clones, 90% detected once. The sample comprised PBMCs. All receptors derive from a man aged 35 to 55 with head and neck cancer. CDR3s include the opening cysteine and the closing phenylalanine or tryptophan. The D gene is left open where the match is weak. Rows may omit the clone size; those that give it use once, few, many or a size class.

>few|-|TRBJ2-1|TRBV20-1|11
TGCAGTGCTAGACCCTTGAGTGAGCAGTTCTTC
CSARPLSEQFF
>-|-|TRBJ2-2|TRBV7-3|17
TGTGCCAGCAGCCGCCGGGATATCGCATCGAGCACCGGGGAGCTGTTTTTT
CASSRRDIASSTGELFF
>-|-|TRBJ1-6|TRBV30|12
TGTGCCTGGAGTGGGGGGGTATCACCCCTCCACTTT
CAWSGGVSPLHF
>-|TRBD2|TRBJ2-1|TRBV5-6|16
TGTGCCAGCACCCCGGGTTATCGGGGGGGCAGCAATGAGCAGTTCTTC
CASTPGYRGGSNEQFF
>-|TRBD1|TRBJ2-7|TRBV5-5|14
TGTGCCAGCAGCTTGGGAGGACAGGGTTACGAGCAGTACTTC
CASSLGGQGYEQYF
>-|-|TRBJ2-1|TRBV6-5|12
TGTGCCAGCATGGGTATTTACAATGAGCAGTTCTTC
CASMGIYNEQFF
>-|-|TRBJ2-7|TRBV24-1|14
TGTGCCACCAGTGAGGCAGGGAAAGTGGGGGAGCAGTACTTC
CATSEAGKVGEQYF
>-|-|TRBJ1-4|TRBV19|14
TGTGCCAGTTCAGTTTGGGGCGCAGGCGAAAAACTGTTTTTT
CASSVWGAGEKLFF
>-|-|TRBJ2-3|TRBV27|16
TGTGCCAGCAGTTCCCAGCCCCCAGACAGCACAGATACGCAGTATTTT
CASSSQPPDSTDTQYF
>-|TRBD2|TRBJ2-2|TRBV5-1|18
TGCGCCAGCAGCTTGCCCCCTGGCGGGAGGGTCGCCACCGGGGAGCTGTTTTTT
CASSLPPGGRVATGELFF
>-|-|TRBJ2-6|TRBV5-6|16
TGTGCCAGCAGCGAGGTCCGGGGGCGCTGGGCCAACGTCCTGACTTTC
CASSEVRGRWANVLTF
>-|-|TRBJ2-1|TRBV3-1/TRBV3-2|14
TGTGCCGTACCTAACCCGGAGGTGGCGGGGGAGCAGTTCTTC
CAVPNPEVAGEQFF
>-|-|TRBJ1-2|TRBV11-2|14
TGTGCCAGCAGCTTACGGAGGGGACTGGATGGCTACACCTTC
CASSLRRGLDGYTF
>-|-|TRBJ2-3|TRBV27|13
TGTGCCAGCAGTTTGTTTCTCACAGATACGCAGTATTTT
CASSLFLTDTQYF
>-|TRBD2|TRBJ2-3|TRBV6-5|15
TGTGCCAGCAGACTAGCGGGGACTAGCACAGATACGCAGTATTTT
CASRLAGTSTDTQYF
>-|-|TRBJ2-4|TRBV6-4|11
TGTGCCAGCGTCGCCAAAAACATTCAGTACTTC
CASVAKNIQYF
>-|-|TRBJ2-5|TRBV30|12
TGTGCCTGGAGTATAAGGGCTGAGACCCAGTACTTC
CAWSIRAETQYF
>-|-|TRBJ2-7|TRBV19|13
TGTGCCAGTAATAGGGGACGGGACTACGAGCAGTACTTC
CASNRGRDYEQYF
>-|-|TRBJ1-6|TRBV3-1/TRBV3-2|19
TGTGCCAGCAGCCGGGCAACTGGGACTGCGAGCTCCTATAATTCACCCCTCCACTTT
CASSRATGTASSYNSPLHF
>-|-|TRBJ1-5|TRBV6-5|13
TGTGCCACGTGGGGCGGTAGCAATCAGCCCCAGCATTTT
CATWGGSNQPQHF
>-|-|TRBJ2-7|TRBV5-1|12
TGCGCCAGCAGCCTGTTTTCCTACGAGCAGCACTTC
CASSLFSYEQHF
>-|TRBD1|TRBJ2-2|TRBV5-1|16
TGCGCCAGCAGCTTGTTACGACAGGGAAGTATCGGGGAGCTGTTTTTT
CASSLLRQGSIGELFF
>-|-|TRBJ1-5|TRBV7-9|13
TGTGCCAGTCGCCGGGACACTGATCAGCCCCAGCATTTT
CASRRDTDQPQHF
>-|TRBD1|TRBJ2-7|TRBV27|15
TGTGCCAGCAGTCGCCAAGCGGACAGGGGCGACGAGCAGTACTTC
CASSRQADRGDEQYF
>-|-|TRBJ1-2|TRBV19|14
TGTGCCAGTAGTTTCCGGACGTCTACCTATGGCTACACCTTC
CASSFRTSTYGYTF
>-|-|TRBJ2-1|TRBV12-5|13
TGTGCTAGTGGCTCTCTAGGTTTCAATGAGCAGTTCTTC
CASGSLGFNEQFF
>once|TRBD2|TRBJ2-7|TRBV5-1|16
TGCGCCAGCAGCTCCGGCGCGCGGGGGTCCTCCTACGAGCAGTACTTC
CASSSGARGSSYEQYF
>-|-|TRBJ2-7|TRBV30|13
TGTGCCTGGACCCCTGGGTCATACTACGAGCAGTACTTC
CAWTPGSYYEQYF
>-|TRBD1|TRBJ1-1|TRBV10-2|12
TGCGCCAGTAAACAGGGGGGAACTGAAGCTTTCTTT
CASKQGGTEAFF
>once|TRBD2|TRBJ2-7|TRBV19|16
TGTGCCAGTAGCCGAGTAGCGGGGGGACCACCCTACGAGCAGTACTTC
CASSRVAGGPPYEQYF
>-|-|TRBJ2-2|TRBV24-1|15
TGTGCCACCAGTGATAATCGTGGGCGGGCCGGGGAGCTGTTTTTT
CATSDNRGRAGELFF
>-|-|TRBJ1-2|TRBV27|13
TGTGCCAGCCGGATCAGTCGGGACTATGGCTACACCTTC
CASRISRDYGYTF
>-|-|TRBJ1-1|TRBV9|14
TGTGCCAGCAGCGTAGCTTCGGGGGCGGCGGCCGCTTTCTTT
CASSVASGAAAAFF
>-|-|TRBJ2-6|TRBV19|15
TGTGCCAGTAGTATGGGGTCCTCTGGGGCCAACGTCCTGACTTTC
CASSMGSSGANVLTF
>-|-|TRBJ2-1|TRBV5-1|16
TGCGCCAGCAGCTTGGCCCTGGAGGGTGTGTACAATGAGCAGTTCTTC
CASSLALEGVYNEQFF
>-|-|TRBJ1-5|TRBV19|17
TGTGCCAGTAGTATATCTCGACAGACTTATAGCAATCAGCCCCAGCATTTT
CASSISRQTYSNQPQHF
>-|-|TRBJ2-7|TRBV5-1|15
TGCGCCAGCAGCTTGGCCTATGGGGTTGAAGGCGAGCAGTACTTC
CASSLAYGVEGEQYF
>-|-|TRBJ2-5|TRBV6-2/TRBV6-3|15
TGTGCCAGCAGTTACTCGTCGACTGACCAAGAGACCCAGTACTTC
CASSYSSTDQETQYF
>-|TRBD1|TRBJ2-1|TRBV7-2|15
TGTGCCAGCAGAACTGGGACAGGGTCTGGCAATGAGCAGTTCTTC
CASRTGTGSGNEQFF
>-|-|TRBJ1-1|TRBV9|15
TGTGCCAGCAGCGTAGAGCCAGGGACGCCCACTGAAGCTTTCTTT
CASSVEPGTPTEAFF
>-|-|TRBJ2-3|TRBV6-5|15
TGTGCCAGCAGTCTAAAGGGGGAGGGACACGATACGCAGTATTTT
CASSLKGEGHDTQYF
>-|-|TRBJ2-7|TRBV19|15
TGTGCCAGTAGTATGAGTAGGGGCGCGTTCTACGAGCAGTACTTC
CASSMSRGAFYEQYF
>once|-|TRBJ1-1|TRBV7-2|13
TGTGCCAGCAGCTTATTCGGTAACACTGAAGCTTTCTTT
CASSLFGNTEAFF
>once|-|TRBJ1-1|TRBV11-1|12
TGTGCCAGCAGCTTCAAAGGAACTGAAGCTTTCTTT
CASSFKGTEAFF
>-|-|TRBJ2-7|TRBV18|15
TGTGCCAGCTCAGGTTCCGGGACAACGACCTACGAGCAGTACTTC
CASSGSGTTTYEQYF
>-|-|TRBJ2-5|TRBV19|13
TGTGCCAGTAGTTTGGGGACCAGGGAGACCCAGTACTTC
CASSLGTRETQYF
>-|-|TRBJ1-2|TRBV6-5|15
TGTGCCAGCAGCTCCAGAGACGAGGTAAACTATGGCTACACCTTC
CASSSRDEVNYGYTF
>-|-|TRBJ1-2|TRBV11-1|15
TGTGCCAGCAGCTCCACCGAAGGAGGGTTCGATGGCTACACCTTC
CASSSTEGGFDGYTF